This TCR beta chain was recorded in a study of shared clonotypes between healthy human individuals. Study results and caveats: Among a handful of donors, approximately 5% of naive CD4 clonotypes were found in common.

Details on this clone: Antigen specificity is unknown.

Germline values: CDR1 ENHRY, CDR2 SYGVKD. The length of the CDR3 is 15 residues. Trimming at V came to 7 bases and at J to 2 bases, leaving 4 bases not matched to a gene. Donors were healthy HIV-negative adults without recently reported acute infections or vaccinations. Method: immunoSEQ multiplex PCR; TCRdb's copy keeps in-frame clones and lacks some. The sample lists approximately 340,000 clones, about 74% occurring once. Sample: memory CD4+ T cells sorted from blood. The subset here: CD45RA-negative fraction. This TCR came from a man younger than 40 in good health. The rearrangement joins TRBV10-3 to TRBJ2-6; TRBD1 matches 8 bases. This CDR3 is CAITGQGTGANVLTF. CDR3 in DNA: TGTGCCATCACCGGACAGGGTACTGGGGCCAACGTCCTGACTTTC.